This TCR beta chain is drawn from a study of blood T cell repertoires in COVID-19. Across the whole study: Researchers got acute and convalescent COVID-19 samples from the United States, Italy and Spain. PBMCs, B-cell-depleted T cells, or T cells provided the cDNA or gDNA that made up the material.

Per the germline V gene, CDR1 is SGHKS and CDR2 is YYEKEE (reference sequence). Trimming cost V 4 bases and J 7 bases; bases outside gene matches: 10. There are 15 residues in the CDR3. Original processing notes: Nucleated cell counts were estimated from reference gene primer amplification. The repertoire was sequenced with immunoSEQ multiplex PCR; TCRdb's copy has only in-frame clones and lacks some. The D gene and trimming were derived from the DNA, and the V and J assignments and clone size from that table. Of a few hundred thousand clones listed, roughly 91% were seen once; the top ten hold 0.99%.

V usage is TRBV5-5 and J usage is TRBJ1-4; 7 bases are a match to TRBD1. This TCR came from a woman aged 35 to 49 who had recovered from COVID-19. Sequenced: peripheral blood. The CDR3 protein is CASSPRQGRGEKLFF. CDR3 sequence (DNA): TGTGCCAGCAGCCCCCGACAGGGCCGGGGTGAAAAACTGTTTTTT.